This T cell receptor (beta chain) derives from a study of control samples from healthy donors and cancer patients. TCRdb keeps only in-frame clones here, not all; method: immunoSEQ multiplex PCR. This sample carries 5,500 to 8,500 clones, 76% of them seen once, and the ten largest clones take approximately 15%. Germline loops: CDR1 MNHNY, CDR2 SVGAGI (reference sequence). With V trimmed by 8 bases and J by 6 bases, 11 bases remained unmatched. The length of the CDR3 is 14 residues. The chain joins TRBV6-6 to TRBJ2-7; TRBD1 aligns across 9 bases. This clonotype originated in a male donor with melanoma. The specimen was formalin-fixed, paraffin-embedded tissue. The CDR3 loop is CASGPGQGPSEQYV. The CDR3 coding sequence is TGTGCCAGCGGACCGGGACAGGGCCCATCCGAGCAGTACGTC.